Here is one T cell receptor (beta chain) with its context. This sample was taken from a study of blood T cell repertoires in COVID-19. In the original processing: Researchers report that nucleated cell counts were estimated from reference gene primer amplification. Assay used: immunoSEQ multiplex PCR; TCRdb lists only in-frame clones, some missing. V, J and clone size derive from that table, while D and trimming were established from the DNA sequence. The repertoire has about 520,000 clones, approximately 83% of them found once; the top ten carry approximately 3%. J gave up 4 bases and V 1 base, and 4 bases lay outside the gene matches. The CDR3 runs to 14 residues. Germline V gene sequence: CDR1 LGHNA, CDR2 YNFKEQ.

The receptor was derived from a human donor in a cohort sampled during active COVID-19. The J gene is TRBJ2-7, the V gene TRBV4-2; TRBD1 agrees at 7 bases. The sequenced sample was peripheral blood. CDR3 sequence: CASSQVGQEYEQYF. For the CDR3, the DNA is TGTGCCAGCAGCCAAGTCGGACAGGAGTACGAGCAGTACTTC.